Below, 16 T cell receptor beta chains from the same sample are listed, as sequenced in a study of blood T cell repertoires in COVID-19. Assay used: immunoSEQ multiplex PCR; TCRdb lists only in-frame clones, some missing. The table records hundreds of thousands of clones, 80% to 90% of them present only once. The sequenced sample was peripheral blood. The source of these receptors is a woman aged 40-49 years with active or convalescent COVID-19.

CDR3 loop: CASSRGLEWAKNIQYF. As DNA, the CDR3 is TGCGCCAGCAGCCGGGGACTAGAGTGGGCCAAAAACATTCAGTACTTC. V usage is TRBV5-1 and J usage is TRBJ2-4; the match to TRBD2 covers 8 bases. Germline V gene lookup returns CDR1 SGHRS and CDR2 YFSETQ. The trim removed 4 bases at V and 1 base at J, leaving 7 bases unmatched. This CDR3 comprises 16 residues. Variable domain in full (rest from reference TRBV5-1 and TRBJ2-4): KAGVTQTPRYLIKTRGQQVTLSCSPISGHRSVSWYQQTPGQGLQFLFEYFSETQRNKGNFPGRFSGRQFSNSRSEMNVSTLELGDSALYLCASSRGLEWAKNIQYFGAGTRLSVL.

The gene calls are TRBV28 and TRBJ1-1; D remains ambiguous. Between the trimmed V and J ends, which lost 5 bases and 4 bases, there was a span of 17 bases. Germline-derived CDR1 and CDR2 are MDHEN and SYDVKM. There are 15 residues in the CDR3. The CDR3 here is CASSPPGPEGTEAFF. Here the CDR3 DNA reads TGTGCCAGCAGTCCCCCGGGCCCGGAGGGCACTGAAGCTTTCTTT.

The rearrangement joins TRBV19 to TRBJ2-7; D gene uncertain. The germline V gene has CDR1 LNHDA and CDR2 SQIVND (reference sequence). The CDR3 runs to 15 residues. Trimming took 3 bases from V and 6 from J, leaving 18 bases between them. CDR3 sequence reads: CASSIRGESTVEQYF. In nucleotides, the CDR3 is TGTGCCAGTAGTATTAGAGGTGAAAGTACCGTCGAGCAGTACTTC.

This rearrangement joins TRBV5-4 to TRBJ1-6; 7 bases map to TRBD1. V shed 1 base and J 5 bases; nucleotides not matched to a gene: 3. The CDR3 loop spans 15 amino acids. Looked up from germline, CDR1 is SGHNT and CDR2 is YYREEE (reference sequence). The CDR3 DNA reads TGTGCCAGCAGCTTGCCAGGGGGAAATAATTCACCCCTCCACTTT. It specifies CASSLPGGNNSPLHF.

The gene calls are TRBV5-4 and TRBJ1-2; D not certain. The CDR3 covers 14 residues. Looked up from germline, CDR1 is SGHNT and CDR2 is YYREEE (reference sequence). V was cut by 2 bases and J by 3 bases, with 11 bases left in between. The CDR3: CASSFLSTDYGYTF. In DNA form, the CDR3 reads TGTGCCAGCAGCTTCCTCTCCACGGACTATGGCTACACCTTC.

The V call is TRBV5-1, the J call TRBJ1-2; D uncertain. V lost 2 bases to trimming and J lost 4 bases, with 9 bases between them. The germline V gene has CDR1 SGHRS and CDR2 YFSETQ. This CDR3 has 13 residues. CDR3 in amino acids: CASSLADFYGYTF. CDR3 DNA: TGCGCCAGCAGCTTAGCGGACTTCTATGGCTACACCTTC. The complete variable domain, with remaining parts taken from reference TRBV5-1 and TRBJ1-2, reads KAGVTQTPRYLIKTRGQQVTLSCSPISGHRSVSWYQQTPGQGLQFLFEYFSETQRNKGNFPGRFSGRQFSNSRSEMNVSTLELGDSALYLCASSLADFYGYTFGSGTRLTVV.

The gene calls are TRBV24-1 and TRBJ1-2; D might be TRBD1 (5 bases). This CDR3 is built from 13 residues. Trimming pared 5 bases from V and 6 bases from J, leaving 12 bases between. CDR1 and CDR2 (germline): KGHDR, SFDVKD. DNA of the CDR3: TGTGCCACCAGTGTAGGGGCGGAGAATGGCTACACCTTC. Its translation is CATSVGAENGYTF.

The gene calls are TRBV2 and TRBJ1-5; D is perhaps TRBD1 (6 bases). V lost 6 bases and J 3 bases, leaving 15 bases between the germline ends. The germline CDR1 and CDR2 sequences are SNHLY and FYNNEI. CDR3 size: 15 residues. The CDR3 DNA is TGTGCCAGCAGCGCGAGGGGGGGCAACAATCAGCCCCAGCATTTT. This codes for CASSARGGNNQPQHF.

The CDR3 coding sequence is TGTGCCAGTAGTATTCGCTCCGGCGACTATAGCAATCAGCCCCAGCATTTT. Its protein is CASSIRSGDYSNQPQHF. The rearrangement uses TRBV19 and TRBJ1-5; no definite D call. Trimming took off 3 bases at V and 0 bases at J, with 15 bases between the two ends. Germline V CDR1 and CDR2: LNHDA, SQIVND (reference sequence). The CDR3 is 17 residues long.

This rearrangement joins TRBV11-2 to TRBJ1-2; the match to TRBD1 covers 8 bases. V shed 5 bases, J shed 4 bases, and the junction held 9 bases outside the gene matches. This CDR3 comprises 15 residues. Germline lookup yields CDR1 SGHAT and CDR2 FQNNGV. Here the CDR3 reads CASSLSGQGLYGYTF. The CDR3 region has the DNA TGTGCCAGCAGCCTCTCCGGACAGGGCCTCTATGGCTACACCTTC.

V is TRBV6-5 and J is TRBJ1-5; D is uncertain. Trimming took 0 bases from V and 9 from J, leaving 15 bases between them. The CDR3 runs 15 residues. Germline V CDR1 and CDR2: MNHEY, SVGAGI. The chain's CDR3 is CASSYSNAGSGPQHF. In nucleotides, the CDR3 is TGTGCCAGCAGTTACTCGAATGCCGGCTCAGGGCCCCAGCATTTT.

The genes are TRBV7-3 and TRBJ2-1; possibly TRBD1 for D (6 bases). The germline CDR1 and CDR2 sequences are SGHTA and FQGTGA. This CDR3 has 14 amino acids. V was pared by 4 bases and J by 5 bases, with 12 bases between. CDR3 DNA sequence: TGTGCCAGCAGCTCCAGGACAGAAAACAATGAGCAGTTCTTC. Protein product: CASSSRTENNEQFF. Complete variable domain (other parts from reference TRBV7-3 and TRBJ2-1): GAGVSQTPSNKVTEKGKYVELRCDPISGHTALYWYRQSLGQGPEFLIYFQGTGAADDSGLPNDRFFAVRPEGSVSTLKIQRTERGDSAVYLCASSSRTENNEQFFGPGTRLTVL.

The chain links TRBV4-1 to TRBJ1-1, with TRBD1 identical over 7 bases. This CDR3 has 14 residues. The V segment lost 0 bases and the J segment 5 bases; nucleotides outside the gene matches: 3. Germline V gene data show CDR1 as MGHRA and CDR2 as YSYEKL. CDR3 coding DNA: TGCGCCAGCAGCCAAGATCAGGGGGGAACTGAAGCTTTCTTT. Amino acid sequence: CASSQDQGGTEAFF.

The rearrangement joins TRBV18 to TRBJ2-7; D remains ambiguous. Germline CDR1 and CDR2: KGHSH and LQKENI. CDR3 size: 14 residues. Trimming took 0 bases from V and 2 from J, leaving 8 bases between them. This CDR3 is CASSPPARPYEQYF. The DNA of the CDR3 is TGTGCCAGCTCACCACCTGCCAGGCCCTACGAGCAGTACTTC.

This rearrangement joins TRBV6-5 to TRBJ1-5; 7 bases align to TRBD1. The CDR3 covers 15 residues. CDR1 and CDR2 from the germline V gene are MNHEY and SVGAGI. J lost 7 bases, V lost 0 bases, and 6 bases had no gene match. The CDR3 coding sequence is TGTGCCAGCAGTTACTCGACAGGGTCAGGCCAGCCCCAGCATTTT. This encodes CASSYSTGSGQPQHF.

In this sample, this clone turned up a few times. The chain recombines TRBV19 with TRBJ2-7; TRBD1 agrees at 11 bases. The germline CDR1 and CDR2 sequences are LNHDA and SQIVND (reference sequence). Losses at the gene ends were 3 bases for V and 5 bases for J; bases not matched to a gene: 15. This CDR3 is built from 18 residues. CDR3: CASSITLGTGGPSDEQYF. The CDR3 bases are TGTGCCAGTAGTATCACCCTCGGGACAGGGGGACCAAGCGACGAGCAGTACTTC.